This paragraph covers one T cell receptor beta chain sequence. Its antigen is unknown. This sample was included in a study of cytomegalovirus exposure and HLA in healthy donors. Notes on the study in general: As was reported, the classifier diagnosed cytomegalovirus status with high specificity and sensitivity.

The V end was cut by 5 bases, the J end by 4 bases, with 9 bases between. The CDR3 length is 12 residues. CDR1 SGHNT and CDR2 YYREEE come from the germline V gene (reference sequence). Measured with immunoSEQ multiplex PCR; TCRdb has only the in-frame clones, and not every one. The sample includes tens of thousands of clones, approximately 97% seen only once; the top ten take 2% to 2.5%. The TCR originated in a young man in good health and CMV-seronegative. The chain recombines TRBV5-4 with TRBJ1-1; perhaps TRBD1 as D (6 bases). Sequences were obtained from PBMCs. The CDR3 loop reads CASSLQGTEAFF. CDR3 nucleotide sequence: TGTGCCAGCAGTTTACAGGGCACTGAAGCTTTCTTT.